This paragraph covers one T cell receptor (beta chain) sequence. Its antigen is unknown. RNA amounts of roughly 0.5 to 1 ug underwent reverse transcription with random hexamers. The method of amplification for TCR beta CDR3 was immunoSEQ multiplex PCR, covering 54 Vbeta and 13 Jbeta. TCRdb itself ran the immunoSEQ multiplex PCR reads through MiXCR, one entry per CDR3 protein. This table has 250,000 or so distinct CDR3 sequences, about 94% appearing once. Germline-derived CDR1 and CDR2 are SNHLY and FYNNEI. V was pared by 5 bases and J by 3 bases, with 2 bases between. The CDR3 runs 10 residues. Sequencing targeted TCR beta in blood CD8+ and CD4+ T cells. The TEMRA cells underwent FACS enrichment, while the CD8+ and CD4+ T cells underwent negative isolation. The data originate from a study of CD8 T cells in Susac syndrome. Study findings and constraints: Only a relatively small number of individuals were included in the TCR sequencing and HLA analysis.

The source is a human donor with multiple sclerosis. Sequenced sample: CD4+ T cells from PBMCs. The J gene is TRBJ2-7, the V gene TRBV2; D gene unclear. The DNA for the CDR3 is TGTGCCAGCAGTAACTACGAGCAGTACTTC. Translation gives CASSNYEQYF.